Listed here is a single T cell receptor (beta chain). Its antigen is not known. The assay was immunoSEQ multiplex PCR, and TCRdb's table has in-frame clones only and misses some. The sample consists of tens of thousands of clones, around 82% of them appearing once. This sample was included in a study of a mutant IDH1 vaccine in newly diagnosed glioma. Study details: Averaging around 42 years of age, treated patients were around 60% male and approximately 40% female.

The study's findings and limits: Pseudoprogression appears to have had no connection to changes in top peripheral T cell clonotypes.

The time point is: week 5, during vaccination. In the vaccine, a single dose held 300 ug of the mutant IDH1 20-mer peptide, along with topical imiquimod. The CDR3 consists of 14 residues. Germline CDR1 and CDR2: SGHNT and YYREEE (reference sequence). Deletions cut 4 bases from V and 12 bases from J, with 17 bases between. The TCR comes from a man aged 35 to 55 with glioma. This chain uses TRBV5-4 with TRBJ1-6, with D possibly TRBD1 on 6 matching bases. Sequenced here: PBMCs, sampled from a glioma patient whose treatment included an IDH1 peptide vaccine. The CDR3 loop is CASSTYWDIEPLHF. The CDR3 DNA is TGTGCCAGCAGCACTTACTGGGACATAGAACCCCTCCACTTT.